This is a list of T cell receptor beta chains from one sample in a study of patients and donors after allogeneic stem cell transplantation. One entry per CDR3 protein results from TCRdb running MiXCR on the RT-PCR reads. The data hold roughly 250,000 distinct CDR3 sequences, with around 14% observed a single time. Specimen: blood, either unsorted or a sorted T cell fraction (not recorded which). Receptor source: a human donor who was either an allogeneic HSCT recipient or a stem cell or donor lymphocyte infusion donor (not recorded which). It is not recorded whose cells these are; they may come from a transplant donor. CDR3s include the opening cysteine and the closing phenylalanine or tryptophan. The order of the fields is clone size, J gene, V gene, D gene, CDR3 protein, CDR3 DNA. The D gene is left open where the match is weak. Clone size appears in some rows only: once, few, many, or a class for an expanded clone.

abundance: once; j_gene: TRBJ2-7; v_gene: TRBV4-3; d_gene: NA; CDR3aa: CASSQDWLTPAYEQYF; CDR3nt: TGCGCCAGCAGCCAAGATTGGTTGACACCTGCCTACGAGCAGTACTTC
abundance: many; j_gene: TRBJ2-7; v_gene: TRBV12-3/TRBV12-4; d_gene: NA; CDR3aa: CASSLQLYEQYF; CDR3nt: TGTGCCAGCAGTTTGCAACTCTACGAGCAGTACTTC
abundance: many; j_gene: TRBJ2-3; v_gene: TRBV5-1; d_gene: NA; CDR3aa: CASSPDSATDTQYF; CDR3nt: TGCGCCAGCAGCCCTGACTCAGCCACAGATACGCAGTATTTT
abundance: few; j_gene: TRBJ2-5; v_gene: TRBV6-5; d_gene: NA; CDR3aa: CASSYSSWQKETQYF; CDR3nt: TGTGCCAGCAGTTACAGTAGTTGGCAGAAAGAGACCCAGTACTTC
abundance: few; j_gene: TRBJ2-7; v_gene: TRBV5-1; d_gene: TRBD2; CDR3aa: CASSPGGLAAYEQYF; CDR3nt: TGCGCCAGCAGCCCTGGGGGACTAGCGGCCTACGAGCAGTACTTC
abundance: NA; j_gene: TRBJ2-2; v_gene: TRBV5-1; d_gene: NA; CDR3aa: CASSLNGYDTGELFF; CDR3nt: TGCGCCAGCAGCTTGAACGGGTATGACACCGGGGAGCTGTTTTTT
abundance: NA; j_gene: TRBJ1-1; v_gene: TRBV7-2; d_gene: TRBD1; CDR3aa: CASSQGQGRAEAFF; CDR3nt: TGTGCCAGCAGCCAAGGACAGGGGAGGGCTGAAGCTTTCTTT
abundance: many; j_gene: TRBJ2-7; v_gene: TRBV7-2; d_gene: NA; CDR3aa: CASSLDSYSYEQYF; CDR3nt: TGTGCCAGCAGCCTTGACAGCTACTCCTACGAGCAGTACTTC
abundance: many; j_gene: TRBJ2-7; v_gene: TRBV6-5; d_gene: NA; CDR3aa: CASSYSMVVGEQYF; CDR3nt: TGTGCCAGCAGTTACTCGATGGTGGTTGGCGAGCAGTACTTC
abundance: many; j_gene: TRBJ2-1; v_gene: TRBV18; d_gene: TRBD1; CDR3aa: CASSPTGGRNEQFF; CDR3nt: TGTGCCAGCTCACCGACAGGGGGGAGGAATGAGCAGTTCTTC
abundance: NA; j_gene: TRBJ1-1; v_gene: TRBV19; d_gene: TRBD1; CDR3aa: CASRETGSTEAFF; CDR3nt: TGTGCCAGTAGAGAGACAGGGTCCACTGAAGCTTTCTTT
abundance: many; j_gene: TRBJ2-1; v_gene: TRBV5-1; d_gene: TRBD2; CDR3aa: CASSLPTSGLNNEQFF; CDR3nt: TGCGCCAGCAGCCTCCCGACTAGCGGGCTCAACAATGAGCAGTTCTTC
abundance: many; j_gene: TRBJ1-2; v_gene: TRBV6-2/TRBV6-3; d_gene: NA; CDR3aa: CASSSFGQYHTF; CDR3nt: TGTGCCAGCAGTTCCTTCGGACAGTATCACACCTTC
abundance: few; j_gene: TRBJ2-1; v_gene: TRBV2; d_gene: TRBD2; CDR3aa: CASRAGLASGLEQFF; CDR3nt: TGTGCCAGCAGAGCGGGACTAGCGAGTGGACTTGAGCAGTTCTTC
abundance: NA; j_gene: TRBJ1-6; v_gene: TRBV12-3/TRBV12-4; d_gene: NA; CDR3aa: CASSSGTRMNSPLHF; CDR3nt: TGTGCCAGCAGTTCCGGGACACGGATGAATTCACCCCTCCACTTT
abundance: NA; j_gene: TRBJ2-3; v_gene: TRBV25-1; d_gene: NA; CDR3aa: CASRRRDTDTQYF; CDR3nt: TGTGCCAGCCGAAGGCGAGACACAGATACGCAGTATTTT
abundance: NA; j_gene: TRBJ2-3; v_gene: TRBV24-1; d_gene: NA; CDR3aa: CATSDLGHADTQYF; CDR3nt: TGTGCCACCAGTGATTTGGGGCATGCAGATACGCAGTATTTT
abundance: NA; j_gene: TRBJ2-7; v_gene: TRBV2; d_gene: TRBD1; CDR3aa: CASSDGTGVPTSSYEQYF; CDR3nt: TGTGCCAGCAGCGACGGGACAGGGGTTCCCACAAGCTCCTACGAGCAGTACTTC
abundance: many; j_gene: TRBJ1-1; v_gene: TRBV12-3/TRBV12-4; d_gene: NA; CDR3aa: CASTPEGGKAFF; CDR3nt: TGTGCCAGCACCCCTGAGGGGGGAAAAGCTTTCTTT
abundance: few; j_gene: TRBJ1-2; v_gene: TRBV6-4; d_gene: NA; CDR3aa: CASSDNWGTGYTF; CDR3nt: TGTGCCAGCAGTGACAATTGGGGAACTGGCTACACCTTC
abundance: many; j_gene: TRBJ2-5; v_gene: TRBV9; d_gene: NA; CDR3aa: CASSARGDTSQETQYF; CDR3nt: TGTGCCAGCAGCGCCAGGGGTGACACCTCCCAAGAGACCCAGTACTTC
abundance: few; j_gene: TRBJ1-4; v_gene: TRBV20-1; d_gene: NA; CDR3aa: CSARVQTNEKLFF; CDR3nt: TGCAGTGCTAGAGTGCAGACTAATGAAAAACTGTTTTTT
abundance: NA; j_gene: TRBJ1-1; v_gene: TRBV6-5; d_gene: NA; CDR3aa: CASSYDGLAEAFF; CDR3nt: TGTGCCAGCAGTTACGATGGGCTCGCTGAAGCTTTCTTT